This T cell receptor beta chain was found in a study of blood T cell repertoires in COVID-19. Study summary: PBMCs, B-cell-depleted T cells, or T cells were the source of the cDNA or gDNA that made up the material.

Authors' data handling: Reference gene primer amplification in the assay estimated nucleated cell counts. Repertoires were generated with immunoSEQ multiplex PCR, while TCRdb's copy carries only in-frame clones and drops some. Clone size and the V and J calls come from that table; the DNA yielded D and trimming. The data contain over 150,000 clones, about 85% of them seen just once; the ten biggest clones take up more than 5.5%. J lost 4 bases, V lost 4 bases, and 16 bases had no gene match. The CDR3 is made up of 18 amino acids. CDR1 and CDR2 from the germline V gene are MDHEN and SYDVKM. Material for sequencing was PBMCs or T cells enriched from blood (not recorded which). The TCR was taken from a middle-aged man who had recovered from COVID-19. This rearrangement joins TRBV28 to TRBJ2-7; 10 nucleotides line up with TRBD1. CDR3 in DNA: TGTGCCAGCAGTTCTACCTTCGTCGACAGGGGGCATGGTTACGAGCAGTACTTC. Translated: CASSSTFVDRGHGYEQYF. The complete variable domain, with remaining parts taken from reference TRBV28 and TRBJ2-7, reads DVKVTQSSRYLVKRTGEKVFLECVQDMDHENMFWYRQDPGLGLRLIYFSYDVKMKEKGDIPEGYSVSREKKERFSLILESASTNQTSMYLCASSSTFVDRGHGYEQYFGPGTRLTVT.